The 19 T cell receptor beta chains listed next were all sequenced from one sample in a study of blood T cells in healthy people across ages. Sample-barcoded 5' priming and a J-beta primer mix drove a second PCR of about 6 to 12 cycles. TCRdb re-called the 5' RACE reads through MiXCR, storing one row per CDR3 protein. In the table there are 600,000 to 1,000,000 distinct CDR3 sequences, about 62% of which are singletons. What was sequenced was blood. These receptors originate from a man aged 30 to 45 in good health.

The rearrangement links TRBV15 to TRBJ1-4; D is uncertain. The germline V and J ends were trimmed by 0 bases and 3 bases, with 8 bases remaining between them. Germline V CDR1 and CDR2: LNHNV, YYDKDF (reference sequence). The CDR3 sequence is 15 residues long. The CDR3 region is CATSRDRSPNEKLFF. DNA of the CDR3: TGTGCCACCAGCAGAGACAGGAGCCCTAATGAAAAACTGTTTTTT. The full variable domain, rest sourced from reference TRBV15 and TRBJ1-4, is DAMVIQNPRYQVTQFGKPVTLSCSQTLNHNVMYWYQQKSSQAPKLLFHYYDKDFNNEADTPDNFQSRRPNTSFCFLDIRSPGLGDTAMYLCATSRDRSPNEKLFFGSGTQLSVL.

V gene TRBV7-9 combines with J gene TRBJ2-5, with 9 positions matching TRBD2. The last part of the DNA fits TRBJ2-7 better; the J call may be wrong. The V gene's germline CDR1 is SEHNR and CDR2 FQNEAQ (reference sequence). This CDR3 is 15 amino acids long. CDR3 loop: CASSRSGGPSYEQYF. CDR3 DNA: TGTGCCAGCAGTCGTAGCGGGGGACCATCCTACGAGCAGTACTTC.

This clonotype was detected only a few times. This chain connects TRBV29-1 to TRBJ2-1, with TRBD2 matching over 14 bases. With 6 bases clipped from V and 6 bases from J, the junction kept 4 bases outside the gene matches. This CDR3 has 14 amino acids. Germline V lookup: CDR1 SQVTM, CDR2 ANQGSEA. CDR3 bases: TGCAGCGTGACTAGCGGGGGGGCTGCCAATGAGCAGTTCTTC. This translates into CSVTSGGAANEQFF.

CDR3 sequence: CASRRLAAEQFF. The DNA of the CDR3 is TGTGCCAGCAGACGACTAGCGGCTGAGCAGTTCTTC. The V call is TRBV6-2 or TRBV6-3, the J call TRBJ2-1; 9 bases are shared with TRBD2. The CDR3 is 12 amino acids. Germline V lookup: CDR1 MNHEY, CDR2 SVGEGT. J gave up 9 bases and V 6 bases, and 3 bases lay outside the gene matches.

The V gene is TRBV7-2, the J gene TRBJ2-5; possibly TRBD2 for D (6 bases). CDR3 length: 13 residues. Trimming took 4 bases from V and 9 from J, leaving 15 bases between them. Per the germline V gene, CDR1 is SGHTA and CDR2 is FQGNSA. CDR3 amino acids: CASSSDGWGAQYF. CDR3 DNA: TGTGCCAGCAGCTCGGACGGTTGGGGGGCCCAGTACTTC. The full variable domain, with the rest looked up from reference TRBV7-2 and TRBJ2-5, is GAGVSQSPSNKVTEKGKDVELRCDPISGHTALYWYRQSLGQGLEFLIYFQGNSAPDKSGLPSDRFSAERTGGSVSTLTIQRTQQEDSAVYLCASSSDGWGAQYFGPGTRLLVL.

The chain couples TRBV7-3 to TRBJ2-3; TRBD1 agrees at 10 bases. The J segment lost 1 base and the V segment lost 0 bases, leaving 1 base of the junction unmatched. The CDR3 sequence is 16 residues long. CDR1 is SGHTA, CDR2 FQGTGA, per germline. CDR3 nucleotide sequence: TGTGCCAGCAGCTTAACCGGGACAGGGGGCACAGATACGCAGTATTTT. Residues: CASSLTGTGGTDTQYF.

This clonotype appeared once. This chain uses TRBV4-3 with TRBJ2-7, with 11 bases identical to TRBD2. The CDR3 has 17 amino acids. Germline V gene lookup returns CDR1 LGHNA and CDR2 YSLEER. V was clipped by 0 bases and J by 2 bases; unmatched bases: 6. CDR3 sequence: CASSQELVAGGPYEQYF. The CDR3 DNA reads TGCGCCAGCAGCCAAGAACTGGTAGCGGGAGGGCCCTACGAGCAGTACTTC.

The rearrangement joins TRBV10-3 to TRBJ2-5, with 8 positions matching TRBD2. This CDR3 has 16 amino acids. J lost 4 bases, V lost 6 bases, and 13 bases had no gene match. Germline V lookup: CDR1 ENHRY, CDR2 SYGVKD. CDR3 loop: CAIREGLGSLVETQYF. CDR3 coding DNA: TGTGCCATCAGGGAGGGACTAGGGTCTCTCGTAGAGACCCAGTACTTC.

In its sample, this clonotype was seen once. J is TRBJ1-2 and V is TRBV12-3 or TRBV12-4; D is ambiguous. The CDR3 runs to 13 residues. Trimming cost V 3 bases and J 12 bases, with 17 bases left between them. Here the CDR3 reads CASSFSIGGGHTF. The CDR3 DNA reads as TGTGCCAGCAGTTTTTCTATTGGAGGAGGCCACACCTTC.

This sequence joins TRBV15 and TRBJ2-7; 9 bases match TRBD1. The CDR3 spans 15 residues. Trimming removed 1 base from V and 5 bases from J; junction bases left unmatched: 6. CDR1 and CDR2 from the germline V gene are LNHNV and YYDKDF (reference sequence). The CDR3 nucleotides read TGTGCCACCAGCAGAGTCGGGGACAGGGTACACGAGCAGTACTTC. Amino acid sequence: CATSRVGDRVHEQYF.

This clonotype has more than one count but fewer than ten. The rearrangement joins TRBV6-2 or TRBV6-3 to TRBJ2-7; 7 bases fit TRBD2. CDR3 length: 12 residues. In germline, CDR1 is MNHEY, CDR2 SVGEGT. The CDR3 reads CGSSGRMVGQYF. The CDR3 region has the DNA TGTGGATCTAGCGGCCGGATGGTAGGGCAGTACTTC.

This chain joins TRBV28 and TRBJ2-3, with D perhaps given as TRBD1 or TRBD2 (6 bases each). Germline-derived CDR1 and CDR2 are MDHEN and SYDVKM. The CDR3 sequence is 14 residues long. V was pared by 10 bases and J by 0 bases, with 14 bases between. The CDR3 is CATSGAYSTDTQYF. The CDR3 bases are TGTGCCACCTCGGGGGCCTATAGCACAGATACGCAGTATTTT.

CDR3 nucleotides: TGTGCCAGCAGTGAAGTCAGACAGGGGAACCAGCCCCAGCATTTT. Translation gives CASSEVRQGNQPQHF. V is TRBV6-1 and J is TRBJ1-5, with 8 bases lining up with TRBD1. Trimming at V came to 1 base and at J to 7 bases, leaving 6 bases not matched to a gene. Germline loops: CDR1 MNHNS, CDR2 SASEGT. CDR3 length: 15 amino acids.

This clonotype was seen only a few times. The chain combines TRBV18 with TRBJ2-5; 8 bases match TRBD2. V was clipped by 6 bases and J by 3 bases; unmatched bases: 6. The CDR3 is 14 residues long. Germline V gene data show CDR1 as KGHSH and CDR2 as LQKENI. DNA for the CDR3: TGTGCCAGCTCGCAGAGCGGGAGTAAAGAGACCCAGTACTTC. Translation: CASSQSGSKETQYF.

The rearrangement joins TRBV28 to TRBJ2-1; 14 bases agree with TRBD2. The CDR3 is made up of 17 amino acids. Looked up from germline, CDR1 is MDHEN and CDR2 is SYDVKM. V trimming: 2 bases; J trimming: 8 bases; junction bases outside the gene matches: 8. The CDR3 DNA reads as TGTGCCAGCAGTTTAAGAGGGGGACTAGCGGGAGTACATGAGCAGTTCTTC. Translation gives CASSLRGGLAGVHEQFF.

V gene TRBV7-2 combines with J gene TRBJ2-7; D gene ambiguous. Germline V lookup: CDR1 SGHTA, CDR2 FQGNSA. The CDR3 contains 13 residues. V was clipped by 4 bases and J by 8 bases, with 15 bases between them. CDR3 bases: TGTGCCAGCAGCTCCGGTCCCAAGCTTCAGCAGTACTTC. Translated, it gives CASSSGPKLQQYF.

The CDR3 bases are TGCGCCAGCAGCGGGAAGGACGGACACGAGCAGTACTTC. It codes for CASSGKDGHEQYF. The J gene is TRBJ2-4, the V gene TRBV5-1, with D unresolved. The J call may be incorrect, as the DNA end agrees better with TRBJ2-7. The germline V gene has CDR1 SGHRS and CDR2 YFSETQ. The length of the CDR3 is 13 residues.

V is TRBV7-6 and J is TRBJ1-1; the D is unclear. Trimming removed 5 bases at V and 4 bases at J, with 17 bases between. CDR3 length: 15 amino acids. Germline CDR1 SGHVS, CDR2 FNYEAQ. The CDR3 DNA is TGTGCCAGCAGCGACCCTCTAGGACCCGGCACTGAAGCTTTCTTT. It translates to CASSDPLGPGTEAFF.

The chain joins TRBV6-2 or TRBV6-3 to TRBJ2-3, with TRBD1 as a possible D gene (6 bases). V was trimmed by 6 bases and J by 2 bases, leaving 24 bases between them. The CDR3 length is 18 residues. Germline V gives CDR1 MNHEY, CDR2 SVGEGT. This CDR3 reads CASSGSDRSLFLTDTQYF. The CDR3 coding sequence is TGTGCCAGCAGCGGAAGTGACAGGTCATTATTTCTCACAGATACGCAGTATTTT.